This T cell receptor (beta chain) is drawn from a study of shared clonotypes between healthy human individuals. This clone is a singleton in its sample. Adult Caucasians living in Nashville, Tennessee made up all of the donors. The CDR3 spans 18 residues. V lost 4 bases to trimming and J lost 2 bases, with 23 bases between them. Per the germline V gene, CDR1 is MDHEN and CDR2 is SYDVKM. Only in-frame clones appear in the TCRdb table, and some are missing; sequencing was by immunoSEQ multiplex PCR. The table has around 340,000 clones, about 73% seen once. The sample taken for sequencing was memory CD4+ T cells sorted from blood. Subset defined: CD45RA-negative fraction. The V and J genes are TRBV28 and TRBJ2-5; D may be TRBD2 (6 bases). The sequence came from a man younger than 40 in good health. For the CDR3, the DNA is TGTGCCAGCAGTTCACCCGCTCAGGCGGCGGGGAAACAAGAGACCCAGTACTTC. Protein: CASSSPAQAAGKQETQYF.